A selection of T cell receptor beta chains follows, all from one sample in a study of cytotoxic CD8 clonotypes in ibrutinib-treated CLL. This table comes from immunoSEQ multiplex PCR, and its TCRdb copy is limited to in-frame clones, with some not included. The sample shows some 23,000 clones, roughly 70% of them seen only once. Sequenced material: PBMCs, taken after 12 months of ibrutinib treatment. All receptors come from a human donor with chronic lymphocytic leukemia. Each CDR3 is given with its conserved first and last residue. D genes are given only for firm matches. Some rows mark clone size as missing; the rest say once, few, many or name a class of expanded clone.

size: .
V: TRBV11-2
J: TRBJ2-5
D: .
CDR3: CASSFEGETQYF
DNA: TGTGCCAGCAGCTTTGAGGGGGAGACCCAGTACTTC

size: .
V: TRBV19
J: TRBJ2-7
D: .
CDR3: CASSILRGPYEQYF
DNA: TGTGCCAGTAGTATCCTGCGGGGACCCTACGAGCAGTACTTC

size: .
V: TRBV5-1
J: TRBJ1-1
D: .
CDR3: CASSLSLNTEAFF
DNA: TGCGCCAGCAGCTTGTCCCTGAACACTGAAGCTTTCTTT

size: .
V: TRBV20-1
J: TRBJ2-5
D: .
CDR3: CSAQTQETQYF
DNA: TGCAGTGCGCAGACACAAGAGACCCAGTACTTC

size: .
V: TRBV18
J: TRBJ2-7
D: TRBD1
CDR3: CASSGDRALISYEQYF
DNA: TGTGCCAGCTCAGGGGACAGGGCGCTTATCTCCTACGAGCAGTACTTC

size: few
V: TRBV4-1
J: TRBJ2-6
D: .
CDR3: CASSTGTVSGANVLTF
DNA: TGCGCCAGCAGCACCGGGACGGTCTCTGGGGCCAACGTCCTGACTTTC

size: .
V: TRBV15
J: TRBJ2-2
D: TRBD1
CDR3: CATSRDQRGLTGELFF
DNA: TGTGCCACCAGCAGAGATCAAAGGGGGCTAACCGGGGAGCTGTTTTTT

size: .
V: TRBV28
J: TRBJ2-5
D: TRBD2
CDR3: CASSYGLAAPTQYF
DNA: TGTGCCAGCAGCTATGGACTAGCGGCGCCGACCCAGTACTTC

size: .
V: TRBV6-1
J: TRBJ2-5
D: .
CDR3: CASSEGATGQETQYF
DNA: TGTGCCAGCAGTGAAGGGGCGACTGGACAAGAGACCCAGTACTTC

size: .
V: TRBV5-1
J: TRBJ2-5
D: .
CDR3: CASSLMAGMGETQYF
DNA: TGCGCCAGCAGCTTGATGGCGGGGATGGGGGAGACCCAGTACTTC

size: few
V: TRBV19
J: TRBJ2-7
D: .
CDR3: CASSPDPRRREQYF
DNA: TGTGCCAGTAGTCCCGATCCTAGGAGGAGGGAGCAGTACTTC

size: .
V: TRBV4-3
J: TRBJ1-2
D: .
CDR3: CASSQGQNPNYGYTF
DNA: TGCGCCAGCAGCCAAGGACAGAACCCAAACTATGGCTACACCTTC

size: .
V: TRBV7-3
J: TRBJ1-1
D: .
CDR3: CASSFWVGTEAFF
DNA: TGTGCCAGCAGCTTTTGGGTCGGGACTGAAGCTTTCTTT